The TCR beta chain under discussion was sequenced for a study of blood T cell repertoires in COVID-19. Study details: Sites across the United States, Italy and Spain contributed samples from acute and convalescent COVID-19.

Profiled with immunoSEQ multiplex PCR; TCRdb holds only in-frame clones, not every one. The sample gives approximately 400,000 clones, about 88% of which show up once; 1.2% is in the top ten. This clone appeared a single time. This CDR3 is 15 amino acids long. Deletions cut 2 bases from V and 4 bases from J, with 12 bases between. Germline V lookup: CDR1 SGHTA, CDR2 FQGTGA. Enrollees, about 18 to 89 years old, lived in 24 US areas. The chain links TRBV7-3 to TRBJ2-1; D is ambiguous. Specimen: PBMCs or T cells enriched from blood (not recorded which). The TCR sequence derives from a woman under 30 who had recovered from COVID-19. The CDR3 is CASSLEAPIYNEQFF. In DNA form, the CDR3 reads TGTGCCAGCAGCTTAGAAGCCCCAATTTACAATGAGCAGTTCTTC.